The 8 T cell receptor beta chains listed next were all sequenced from one sample in a study of Siglec-9 on CD8 T cells in melanoma. This table comes from immunoSEQ multiplex PCR, and its TCRdb copy is limited to in-frame clones, with some not included. This sample has tens of thousands of clones, with 80% found just once. The sample was Siglec-9- CD8+ T cells sorted from blood. The receptors derive from a human donor in good health.

The V gene is TRBV9, the J gene TRBJ2-3, with D possibly TRBD2 on 6 matching bases. This CDR3 has 15 residues. V gave up 4 bases and J gave up 4 bases, with 16 bases separating them. Germline CDR1 is SGDLS and CDR2 is YYNGEE. The DNA of the CDR3 is TGTGCCAGCAGCCCAACCGGGACTTTCCCAGATACGCAGTATTTT. Its protein product is CASSPTGTFPDTQYF.

By sample share, this clone is large. The chain employs TRBV4-1 and TRBJ2-1; D gene uncertain. The germline V gene has CDR1 MGHRA and CDR2 YSYEKL. The CDR3 has 15 residues. V shed 0 bases and J shed 5 bases, with 11 bases lying between them. CDR3 DNA: TGCGCCAGCAGCCAAGATCGCGCGGCGAACAATGAGCAGTTCTTC. It yields the protein CASSQDRAANNEQFF.

The V call is TRBV27, the J call TRBJ1-1, with TRBD1 matching over 9 bases. The germline CDR1 and CDR2 sequences are MNHEY and SMNVEV (reference sequence). V lost 6 bases, J lost 5 bases, and 10 bases stayed unmatched. CDR3 length: 15 amino acids. CDR3 sequence: CASRKRTGVKTEAFF. The CDR3 bases are TGTGCCAGCAGAAAAAGGACAGGGGTCAAGACTGAAGCTTTCTTT.

The chain recombines TRBV28 with TRBJ2-7, with D possibly matching TRBD2 (6 bases). Deletions cut 3 bases from V and 6 bases from J, with 30 bases between. The V gene's germline CDR1 is MDHEN and CDR2 SYDVKM. The CDR3 is made up of 19 amino acids. CDR3 amino acids: CASSFHPLVWGVWTFEQYF. The CDR3 DNA sequence: TGTGCCAGCAGTTTTCATCCCCTGGTCTGGGGGGTATGGACTTTCGAGCAGTACTTC.

V usage is TRBV5-6 and J usage is TRBJ1-2, with D hard to call. Between the trimmed V and J ends, which lost 1 base and 8 bases, there was a span of 9 bases. Looked up from germline, CDR1 is SGHDT and CDR2 is YYEEEE. The CDR3 spans 12 residues. CDR3 nucleotides: TGTGCCAGCAGCTTGTCTTATGGAGGCTACACCTTC. The encoded protein is CASSLSYGGYTF.

The sample holds a few counts of this clone. The chain carries TRBV27 and TRBJ1-1, with unresolved D. The CDR3 sequence is 13 residues long. Germline V gives CDR1 MNHEY, CDR2 SMNVEV (reference sequence). Trimming cost V 6 bases and J 1 base, with 9 bases left between them. The CDR3 is CASSFHENTEAFF. DNA for the CDR3: TGTGCCAGCAGCTTCCACGAGAACACTGAAGCTTTCTTT.

CDR3 nucleotide sequence: TGTGCCAGCAGCAAAGGGACTGAAGATTCCTACGAGCAGTACTTC. Translating gives CASSKGTEDSYEQYF. This chain uses TRBV21-1 with TRBJ2-7; TRBD2, the table's D call, lacks a check against the DNA. TRBV21-1 is noted as a pseudogene. The CDR3 is made up of 15 amino acids.

The chain employs TRBV27 and TRBJ1-5, with D tentatively TRBD1 (5 bases). V lost 2 bases, J lost 2 bases, and 10 bases lay in between. This CDR3 contains 15 residues. Looked up from germline, CDR1 is MNHEY and CDR2 is SMNVEV (reference sequence). The DNA for the CDR3 is TGTGCCAGCAGTTTAGGTACAGGCGGCAATCAGCCCCAGCATTTT. Amino acid sequence: CASSLGTGGNQPQHF.